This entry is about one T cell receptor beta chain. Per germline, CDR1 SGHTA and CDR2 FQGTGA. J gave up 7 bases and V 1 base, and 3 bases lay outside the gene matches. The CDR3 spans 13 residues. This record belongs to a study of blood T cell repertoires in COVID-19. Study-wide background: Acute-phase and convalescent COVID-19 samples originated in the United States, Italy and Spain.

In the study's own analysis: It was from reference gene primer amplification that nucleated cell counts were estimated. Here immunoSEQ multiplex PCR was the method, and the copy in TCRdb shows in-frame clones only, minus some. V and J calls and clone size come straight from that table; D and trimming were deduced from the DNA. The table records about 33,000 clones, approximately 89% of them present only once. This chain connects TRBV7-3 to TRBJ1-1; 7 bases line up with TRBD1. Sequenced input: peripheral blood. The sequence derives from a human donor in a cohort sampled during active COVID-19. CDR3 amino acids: CASSLRQGGEAFF. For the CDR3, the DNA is TGTGCCAGCAGCTTAAGACAGGGAGGTGAAGCTTTCTTT.